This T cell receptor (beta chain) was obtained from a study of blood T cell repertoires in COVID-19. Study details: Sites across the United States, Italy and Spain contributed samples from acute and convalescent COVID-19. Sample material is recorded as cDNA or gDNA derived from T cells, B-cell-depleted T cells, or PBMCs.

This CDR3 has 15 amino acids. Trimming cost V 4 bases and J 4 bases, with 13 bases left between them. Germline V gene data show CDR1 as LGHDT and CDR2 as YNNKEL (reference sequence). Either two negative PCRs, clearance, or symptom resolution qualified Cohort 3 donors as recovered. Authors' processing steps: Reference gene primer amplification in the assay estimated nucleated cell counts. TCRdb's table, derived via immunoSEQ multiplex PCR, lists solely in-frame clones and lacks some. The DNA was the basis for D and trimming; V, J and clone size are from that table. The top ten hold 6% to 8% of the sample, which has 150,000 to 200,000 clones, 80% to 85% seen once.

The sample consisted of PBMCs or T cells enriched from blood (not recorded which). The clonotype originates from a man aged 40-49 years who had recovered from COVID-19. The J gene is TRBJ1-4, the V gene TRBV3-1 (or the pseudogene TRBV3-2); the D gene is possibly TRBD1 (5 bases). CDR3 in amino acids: CASSPAGRLNEKLFF. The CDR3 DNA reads TGTGCCAGCAGCCCCGCGGGGCGCCTTAATGAAAAACTGTTTTTT.